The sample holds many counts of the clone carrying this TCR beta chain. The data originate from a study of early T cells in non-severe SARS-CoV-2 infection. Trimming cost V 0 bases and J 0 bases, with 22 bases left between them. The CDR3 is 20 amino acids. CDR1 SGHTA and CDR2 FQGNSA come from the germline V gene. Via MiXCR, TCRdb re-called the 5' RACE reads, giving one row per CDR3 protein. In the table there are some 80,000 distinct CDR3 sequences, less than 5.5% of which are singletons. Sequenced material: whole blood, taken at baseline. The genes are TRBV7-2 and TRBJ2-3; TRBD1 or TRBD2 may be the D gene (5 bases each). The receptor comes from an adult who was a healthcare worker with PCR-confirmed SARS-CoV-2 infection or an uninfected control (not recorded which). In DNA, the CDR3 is TGTGCCAGCAGCTTAGCGCCTGTCGGGTTGGGACCAAGGAGCACAGATACGCAGTATTTT. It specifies CASSLAPVGLGPRSTDTQYF.